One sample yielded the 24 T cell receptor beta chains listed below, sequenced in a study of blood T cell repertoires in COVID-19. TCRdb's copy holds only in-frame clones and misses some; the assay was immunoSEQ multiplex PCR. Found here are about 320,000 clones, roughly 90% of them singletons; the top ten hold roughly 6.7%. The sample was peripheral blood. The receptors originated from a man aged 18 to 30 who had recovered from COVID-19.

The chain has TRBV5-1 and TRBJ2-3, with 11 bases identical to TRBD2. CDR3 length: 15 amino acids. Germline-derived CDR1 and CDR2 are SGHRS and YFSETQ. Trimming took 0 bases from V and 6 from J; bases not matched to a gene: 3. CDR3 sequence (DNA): TGCGCCAGCAGCTTGGTACTAGCGGGAGAGGATACGCAGTATTTT. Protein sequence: CASSLVLAGEDTQYF.

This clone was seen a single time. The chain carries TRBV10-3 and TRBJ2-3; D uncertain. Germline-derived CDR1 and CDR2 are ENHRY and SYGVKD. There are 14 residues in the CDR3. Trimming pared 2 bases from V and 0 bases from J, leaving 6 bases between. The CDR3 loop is CAISEVISTDTQYF. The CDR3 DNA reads TGTGCCATCAGTGAGGTTATAAGCACAGATACGCAGTATTTT.

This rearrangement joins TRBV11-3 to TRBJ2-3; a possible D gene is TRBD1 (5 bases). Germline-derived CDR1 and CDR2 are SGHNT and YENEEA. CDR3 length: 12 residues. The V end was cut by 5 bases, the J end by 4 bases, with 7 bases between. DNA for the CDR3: TGTGCCAGCAGCCCAGGGCCAGATACGCAGTATTTT. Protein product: CASSPGPDTQYF.

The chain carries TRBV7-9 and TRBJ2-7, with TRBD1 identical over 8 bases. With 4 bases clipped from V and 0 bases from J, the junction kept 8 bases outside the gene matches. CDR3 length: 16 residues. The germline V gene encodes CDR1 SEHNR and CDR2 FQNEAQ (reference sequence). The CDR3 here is CASSSKGTGVSYEQYF. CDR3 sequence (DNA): TGTGCCAGCAGCTCAAAGGGGACAGGCGTCTCCTACGAGCAGTACTTC.

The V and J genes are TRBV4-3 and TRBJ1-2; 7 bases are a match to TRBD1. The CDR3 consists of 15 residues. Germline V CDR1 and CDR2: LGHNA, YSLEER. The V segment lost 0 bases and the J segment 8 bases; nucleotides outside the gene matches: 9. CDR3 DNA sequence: TGCGCCAGCAGCCAAGATCTGGGGGACAGTGACGGCTACACCTTC. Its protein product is CASSQDLGDSDGYTF.

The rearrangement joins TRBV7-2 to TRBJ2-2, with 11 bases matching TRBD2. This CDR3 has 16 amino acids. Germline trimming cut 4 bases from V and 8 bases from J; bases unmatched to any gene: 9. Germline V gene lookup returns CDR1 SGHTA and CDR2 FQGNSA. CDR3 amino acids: CASSSLAGGPAGELFF. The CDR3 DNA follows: TGTGCCAGCAGCTCTCTAGCGGGGGGCCCCGCTGGGGAGCTGTTTTTT.

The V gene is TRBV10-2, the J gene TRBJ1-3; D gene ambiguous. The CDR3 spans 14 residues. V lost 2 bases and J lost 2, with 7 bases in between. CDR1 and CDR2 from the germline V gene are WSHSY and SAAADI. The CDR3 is CASSELYAGNTIYF. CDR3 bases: TGCGCCAGCAGTGAGCTATACGCTGGAAACACCATATATTTT.

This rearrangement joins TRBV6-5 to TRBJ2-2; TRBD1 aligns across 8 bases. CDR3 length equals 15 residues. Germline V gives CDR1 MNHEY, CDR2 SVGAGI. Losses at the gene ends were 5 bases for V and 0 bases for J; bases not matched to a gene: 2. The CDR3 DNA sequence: TGTGCCAGCAGTCAACAGGGGGCGAACACCGGGGAGCTGTTTTTT. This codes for CASSQQGANTGELFF.

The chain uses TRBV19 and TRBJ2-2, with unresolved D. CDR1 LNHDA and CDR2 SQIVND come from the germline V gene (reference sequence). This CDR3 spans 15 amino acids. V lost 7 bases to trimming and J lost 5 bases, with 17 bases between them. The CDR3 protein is CASKVSGLWTGELFF. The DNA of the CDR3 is TGTGCCAGTAAGGTCTCCGGGTTATGGACCGGGGAGCTGTTTTTT.

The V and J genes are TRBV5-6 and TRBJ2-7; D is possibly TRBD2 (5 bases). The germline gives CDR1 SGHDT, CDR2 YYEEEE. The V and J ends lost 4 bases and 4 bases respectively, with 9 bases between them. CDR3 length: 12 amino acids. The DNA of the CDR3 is TGTGCCAGCAGCCACCGGAGGTACGAGCAGTACTTC. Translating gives CASSHRRYEQYF.

CDR3 region: CASSQGGARGTGPSYYTDTQYF. Written as DNA, the CDR3 is TGCGCCAGCAGCCAAGGGGGGGCCCGGGGGACAGGGCCTTCTTACTACACAGATACGCAGTATTTT. V and J are TRBV4-3 and TRBJ2-3; 9 bases agree with TRBD1. The germline gives CDR1 LGHNA, CDR2 YSLEER. The CDR3 loop spans 22 amino acids. The V and J ends lost 1 base and 2 bases, in that order; junction bases with no gene match: 22.

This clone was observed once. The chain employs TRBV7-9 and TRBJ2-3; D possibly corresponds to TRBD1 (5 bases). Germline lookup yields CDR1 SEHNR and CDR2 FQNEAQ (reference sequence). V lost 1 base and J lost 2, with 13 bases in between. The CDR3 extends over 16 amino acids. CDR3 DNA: TGTGCCAGCAGCTTAGACAGACAGAGTTTCACAGATACGCAGTATTTT. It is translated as CASSLDRQSFTDTQYF.

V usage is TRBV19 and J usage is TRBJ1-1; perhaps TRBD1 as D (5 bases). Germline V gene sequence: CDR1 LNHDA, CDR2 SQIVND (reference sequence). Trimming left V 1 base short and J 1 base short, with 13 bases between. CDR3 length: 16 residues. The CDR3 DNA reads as TGTGCCAGTAGTATAGTTCTGGGGGGTGGGAACACTGAAGCTTTCTTT. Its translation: CASSIVLGGGNTEAFF. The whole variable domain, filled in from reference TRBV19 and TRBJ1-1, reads DGGITQSPKYLFRKEGQNVTLSCEQNLNHDAMYWYRQDPGQGLRLIYYSQIVNDFQKGDIAEGYSVSREKKESFPLTVTSAQKNPTAFYLCASSIVLGGGNTEAFFGQGTRLTVV.

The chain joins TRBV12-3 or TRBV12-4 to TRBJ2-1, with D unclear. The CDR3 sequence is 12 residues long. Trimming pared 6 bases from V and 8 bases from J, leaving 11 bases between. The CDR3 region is CASSLSWHEQFF. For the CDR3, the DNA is TGTGCCAGCAGCCTGTCCTGGCATGAGCAGTTCTTC.

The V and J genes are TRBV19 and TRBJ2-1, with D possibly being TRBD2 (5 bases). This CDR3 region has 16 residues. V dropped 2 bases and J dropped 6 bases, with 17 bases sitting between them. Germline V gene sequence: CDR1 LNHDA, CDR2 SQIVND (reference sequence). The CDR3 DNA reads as TGTGCCAGTAGTATACTCCCTAACGGCGGGTTCAATGAGCAGTTCTTC. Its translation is CASSILPNGGFNEQFF.

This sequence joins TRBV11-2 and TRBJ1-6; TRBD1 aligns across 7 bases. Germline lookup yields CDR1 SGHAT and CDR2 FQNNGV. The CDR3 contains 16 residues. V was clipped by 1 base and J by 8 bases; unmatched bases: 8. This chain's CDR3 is CASSLGRGQPHSPLHF. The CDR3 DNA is TGTGCCAGCAGCTTAGGGAGGGGACAGCCTCATTCACCCCTCCACTTT.

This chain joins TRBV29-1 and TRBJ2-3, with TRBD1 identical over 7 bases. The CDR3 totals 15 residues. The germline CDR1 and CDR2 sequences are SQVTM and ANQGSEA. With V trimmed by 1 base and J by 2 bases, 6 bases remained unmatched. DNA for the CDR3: TGCAGCGTTGAAGCGGGGACAGAGCTCACAGATACGCAGTATTTT. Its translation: CSVEAGTELTDTQYF.

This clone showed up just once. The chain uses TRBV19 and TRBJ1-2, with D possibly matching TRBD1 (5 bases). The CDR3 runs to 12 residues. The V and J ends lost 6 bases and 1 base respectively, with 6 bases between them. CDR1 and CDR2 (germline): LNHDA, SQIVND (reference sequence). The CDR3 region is CASRGLNYGYTF. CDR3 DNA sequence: TGTGCCAGTAGGGGACTTAACTATGGCTACACCTTC. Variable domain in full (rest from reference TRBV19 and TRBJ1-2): DGGITQSPKYLFRKEGQNVTLSCEQNLNHDAMYWYRQDPGQGLRLIYYSQIVNDFQKGDIAEGYSVSREKKESFPLTVTSAQKNPTAFYLCASRGLNYGYTFGSGTRLTVV.

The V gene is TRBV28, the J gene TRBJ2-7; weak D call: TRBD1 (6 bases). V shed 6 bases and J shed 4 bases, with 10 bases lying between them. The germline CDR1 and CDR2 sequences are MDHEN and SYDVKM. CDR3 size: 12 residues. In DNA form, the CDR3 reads TGTGCCAGCAGCACAGGGTTTTACGAGCAGTACTTC. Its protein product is CASSTGFYEQYF. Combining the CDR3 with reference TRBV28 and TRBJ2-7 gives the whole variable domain DVKVTQSSRYLVKRTGEKVFLECVQDMDHENMFWYRQDPGLGLRLIYFSYDVKMKEKGDIPEGYSVSREKKERFSLILESASTNQTSMYLCASSTGFYEQYFGPGTRLTVT.

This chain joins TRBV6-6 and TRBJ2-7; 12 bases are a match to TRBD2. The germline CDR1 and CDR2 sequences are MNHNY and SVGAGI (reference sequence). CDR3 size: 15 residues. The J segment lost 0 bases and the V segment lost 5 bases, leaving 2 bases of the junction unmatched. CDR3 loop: CASSATSGGSYEQYF. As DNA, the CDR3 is TGTGCCAGCAGTGCGACTAGCGGGGGCTCCTACGAGCAGTACTTC.

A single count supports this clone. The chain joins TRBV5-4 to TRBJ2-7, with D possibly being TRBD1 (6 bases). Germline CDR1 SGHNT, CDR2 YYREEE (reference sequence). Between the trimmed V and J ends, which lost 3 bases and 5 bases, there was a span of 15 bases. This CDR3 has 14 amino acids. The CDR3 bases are TGTGCCAGCAGCTATCTCAGGGGAGCGGACGAGCAGTACTTC. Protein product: CASSYLRGADEQYF.

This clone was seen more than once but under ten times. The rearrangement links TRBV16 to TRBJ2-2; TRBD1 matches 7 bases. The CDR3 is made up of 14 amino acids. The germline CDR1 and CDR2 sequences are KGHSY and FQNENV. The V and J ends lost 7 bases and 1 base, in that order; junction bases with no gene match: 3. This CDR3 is CASTWTGNTGELFF. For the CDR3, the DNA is TGTGCCAGCACCTGGACAGGGAACACCGGGGAGCTGTTTTTT. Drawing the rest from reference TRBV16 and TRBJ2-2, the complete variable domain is GEEVAQTPKHLVRGEGQKAKLYCAPIKGHSYVFWYQQVLKNEFKFLISFQNENVFDETGMPKERFSAKCLPNSPCSLEIQATKLEDSAVYFCASTWTGNTGELFFGEGSRLTVL.

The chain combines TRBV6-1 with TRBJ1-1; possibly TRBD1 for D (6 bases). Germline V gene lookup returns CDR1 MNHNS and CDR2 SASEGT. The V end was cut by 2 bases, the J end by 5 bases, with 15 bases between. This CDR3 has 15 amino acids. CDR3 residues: CASSESQGIFTEAFF. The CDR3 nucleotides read TGTGCCAGCAGTGAATCCCAGGGGATCTTTACTGAAGCTTTCTTT.

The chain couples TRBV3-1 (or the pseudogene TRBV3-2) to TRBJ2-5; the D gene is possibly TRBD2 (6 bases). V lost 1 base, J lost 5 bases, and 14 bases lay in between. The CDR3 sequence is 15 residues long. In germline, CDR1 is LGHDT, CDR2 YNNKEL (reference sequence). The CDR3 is CASSQGPRGRETQYF. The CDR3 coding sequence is TGTGCCAGCAGCCAAGGGCCACGGGGGAGGGAGACCCAGTACTTC.